Following are 9 T cell receptor beta chains from one sample sequenced in a study of untreated major depressive disorder. Clones were read by immunoSEQ multiplex PCR, and TCRdb kept only the in-frame ones, dropping some. The sample yields about 18,000 clones, roughly 84% seen once. The sample consisted of CD4+ T cells from PBMCs. Receptors originate from a woman under 40 in good health.

The chain combines TRBV4-1 with TRBJ2-7, with TRBD2 matching over 8 bases. The CDR3 runs 16 residues. In germline, CDR1 is MGHRA, CDR2 YSYEKL. With 0 bases clipped from V and 3 bases from J, the junction kept 7 bases outside the gene matches. The CDR3 region has the DNA TGCGCCAGCAGCCAAGATAAGGCGGGAGGTCGCTACGAGCAGTACTTC. Residues: CASSQDKAGGRYEQYF.

V is TRBV9 and J is TRBJ1-3; D gene uncertain. V lost 3 bases and J lost 0, with 13 bases in between. Germline V gene data show CDR1 as SGDLS and CDR2 as YYNGEE. This CDR3 spans 16 amino acids. The CDR3 region is CASSGSNPGSGNTIYF. The CDR3 coding sequence is TGTGCCAGCAGCGGCAGTAATCCCGGCTCTGGAAACACCATATATTTT.

The J gene is TRBJ2-2, the V gene TRBV27, with 8 positions matching TRBD2. Germline loops: CDR1 MNHEY, CDR2 SMNVEV (reference sequence). V shed 6 bases and J 7 bases; nucleotides not matched to a gene: 10. The CDR3 has 15 residues. Here the CDR3 reads CASRGTSGGSGELFF. The CDR3 bases are TGTGCCAGCAGAGGGACATCGGGGGGGAGCGGGGAGCTGTTTTTT.

The genes are TRBV7-9 and TRBJ1-4; D is undetermined. The V end lost 1 base, the J end lost 7 bases, and 7 bases lay between the germline ends. There are 13 residues in the CDR3. Germline values: CDR1 SEHNR, CDR2 FQNEAQ (reference sequence). The CDR3 region has the DNA TGTGCCAGCAGCTTAGAGATAGGTGAAAAACTGTTTTTT. Translation gives CASSLEIGEKLFF.

This chain uses TRBV11-1 with TRBJ2-1; D possibly corresponds to TRBD2 (6 bases). This CDR3 is 18 amino acids long. Germline-derived CDR1 and CDR2 are SGHAT and FQDESV (reference sequence). V shed 5 bases and J shed 0 bases, with 20 bases lying between them. DNA of the CDR3: TGTGCCAGCAGCGCGGGGCAGGGAAATTTAGGCTCCTACAATGAGCAGTTCTTC. Its translation: CASSAGQGNLGSYNEQFF.

The genes are TRBV20-1 and TRBJ1-2; D gene uncertain. Germline CDR1 reads DFQATT; CDR2 reads SNEGSKA (reference sequence). The CDR3 spans 9 residues. V lost 4 bases and J 6 bases, leaving 3 bases between the germline ends. The CDR3 protein is CSANHGYTF. The CDR3 DNA is TGCAGTGCTAATCATGGCTACACCTTC.

The CDR3 region has the DNA TGTGCCAGCTCACCCCAGACAGAAACCTATGGCTACACCTTC. As protein: CASSPQTETYGYTF. The genes are TRBV18 and TRBJ1-2, with D maybe TRBD1 (5 bases). The CDR3 loop spans 14 amino acids. Trimming shortened V by 3 bases and J by 4 bases, and 12 bases separated the two germline ends. Germline V gives CDR1 KGHSH, CDR2 LQKENI.

The chain has TRBV28 and TRBJ2-1; D unresolved. CDR3 length: 14 amino acids. Germline assignment: CDR1 MDHEN and CDR2 SYDVKM. V lost 2 bases, J lost 0 bases, and 5 bases lay in between. The CDR3 nucleotides are TGTGCCAGCAGTTTACTAAGCTCCTACAATGAGCAGTTCTTC. This translates into CASSLLSSYNEQFF.

The CDR3 sequence: CASSWVPSGSNEQYF. The CDR3 DNA reads TGCGCCAGCAGCTGGGTCCCTAGCGGGAGCAACGAGCAGTACTTC. The chain links TRBV5-1 to TRBJ2-7; 10 bases map to TRBD2. V gave up 3 bases and J gave up 5 bases; unmatched junction bases: 8. The germline V gene encodes CDR1 SGHRS and CDR2 YFSETQ. The CDR3 runs to 15 residues.